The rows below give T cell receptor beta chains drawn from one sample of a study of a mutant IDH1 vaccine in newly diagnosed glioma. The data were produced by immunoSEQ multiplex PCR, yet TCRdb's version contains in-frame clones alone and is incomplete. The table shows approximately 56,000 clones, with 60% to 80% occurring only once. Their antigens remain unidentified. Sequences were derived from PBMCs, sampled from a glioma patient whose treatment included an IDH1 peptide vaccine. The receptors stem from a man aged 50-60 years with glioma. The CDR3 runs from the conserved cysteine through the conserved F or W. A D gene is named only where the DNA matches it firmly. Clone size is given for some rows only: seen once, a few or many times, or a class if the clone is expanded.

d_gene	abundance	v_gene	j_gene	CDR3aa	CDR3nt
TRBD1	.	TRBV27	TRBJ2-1	CASSLVLTGTGVNEQFF	TGTGCCAGCAGCCTAGTTCTAACCGGGACAGGGGTCAATGAGCAGTTCTTC
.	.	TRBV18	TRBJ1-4	CASSPPAGLNEKLFF	TGTGCCAGCTCACCACCGGCAGGGCTTAATGAAAAACTGTTTTTT
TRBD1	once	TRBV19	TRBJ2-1	CASQDRVVRDEQFF	TGTGCCAGTCAGGACAGGGTGGTTCGGGATGAGCAGTTCTTC
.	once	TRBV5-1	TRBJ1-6	CASSVTSISPLHF	TGCGCCAGCAGCGTGACTTCCATTTCACCCCTCCACTTT
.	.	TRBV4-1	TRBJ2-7	CASSQFPGEEQYF	TGCGCCAGCAGCCAATTCCCGGGGGAGGAGCAGTACTTC
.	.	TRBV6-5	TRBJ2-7	CASSGSLYEQYF	TGTGCCAGTTCGGGGTCCCTCTACGAGCAGTACTTC
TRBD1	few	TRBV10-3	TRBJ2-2	CATRDRTNTGELFF	TGTGCCACCCGGGACAGGACGAACACCGGGGAGCTGTTTTTT
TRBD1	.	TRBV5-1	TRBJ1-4	CASSLLQGRNEKLFF	TGCGCCAGCAGCCTACTACAGGGGCGGAATGAAAAACTGTTTTTT
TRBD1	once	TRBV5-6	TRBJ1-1	CASSVRGRTEAFF	TGTGCCAGCAGCGTAAGGGGGCGAACTGAAGCTTTCTTT
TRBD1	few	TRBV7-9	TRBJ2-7	CASSEDRTSYEQYF	TGTGCCAGCAGCGAGGACAGGACCTCCTACGAGCAGTACTTC
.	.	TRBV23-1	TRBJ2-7	CASSQPASQHYEQYF	TGCGCCAGCAGTCAACCCGCCAGTCAGCACTACGAGCAGTACTTC
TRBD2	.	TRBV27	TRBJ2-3	CASSLLGLAGLTDTQYF	TGTGCCAGCAGTTTATTGGGACTAGCGGGGCTCACAGATACGCAGTATTTT
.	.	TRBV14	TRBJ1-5	CASSQVGQPQHF	TGTGCCAGCAGCCAAGTAGGTCAGCCCCAGCATTTT
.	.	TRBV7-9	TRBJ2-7	CASSSRGADEQYF	TGTGCCAGCAGCTCCCGGGGGGCCGACGAGCAGTACTTC
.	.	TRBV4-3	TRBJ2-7	CASSQDRVGEQYF	TGCGCCAGCAGCCAAGATAGGGTAGGCGAGCAGTACTTC
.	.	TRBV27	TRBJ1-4	CASRPDTNEKLFF	TGTGCCAGCAGACCCGACACTAATGAAAAACTGTTTTTT
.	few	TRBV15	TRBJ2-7	CATSRVESTEQYF	TGTGCCACCAGCAGAGTGGAGTCGACCGAGCAGTACTTC
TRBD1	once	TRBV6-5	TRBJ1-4	CASRTGTANEKLFF	TGTGCCAGCAGGACCGGGACAGCTAATGAAAAACTGTTTTTT